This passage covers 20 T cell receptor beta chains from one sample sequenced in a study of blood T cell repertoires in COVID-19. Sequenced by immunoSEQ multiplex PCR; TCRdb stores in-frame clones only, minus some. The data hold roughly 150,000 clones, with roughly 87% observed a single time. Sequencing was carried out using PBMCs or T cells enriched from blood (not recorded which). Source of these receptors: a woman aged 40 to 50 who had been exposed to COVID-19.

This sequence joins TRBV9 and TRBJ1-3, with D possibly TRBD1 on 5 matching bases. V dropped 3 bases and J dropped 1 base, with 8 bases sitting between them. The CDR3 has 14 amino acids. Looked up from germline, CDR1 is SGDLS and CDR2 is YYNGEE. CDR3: CASSAHRSGNTIYF. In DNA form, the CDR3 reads TGTGCCAGCAGCGCTCACAGGTCTGGAAACACCATATATTTT.

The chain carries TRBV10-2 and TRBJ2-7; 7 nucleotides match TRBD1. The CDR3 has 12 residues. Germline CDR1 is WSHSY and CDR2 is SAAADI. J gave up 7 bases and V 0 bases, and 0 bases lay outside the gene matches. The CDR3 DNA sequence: TGCGCCAGCAGTGAGTCGACAGGGGAGCAGTACTTC. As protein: CASSESTGEQYF.

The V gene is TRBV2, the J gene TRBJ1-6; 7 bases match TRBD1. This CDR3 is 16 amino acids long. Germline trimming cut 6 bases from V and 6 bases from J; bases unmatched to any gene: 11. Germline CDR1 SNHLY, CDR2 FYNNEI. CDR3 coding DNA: TGTGCCAGCAGGTCGGGAGCCGGGACAGCTAATTCACCCCTCCACTTT. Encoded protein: CASRSGAGTANSPLHF.

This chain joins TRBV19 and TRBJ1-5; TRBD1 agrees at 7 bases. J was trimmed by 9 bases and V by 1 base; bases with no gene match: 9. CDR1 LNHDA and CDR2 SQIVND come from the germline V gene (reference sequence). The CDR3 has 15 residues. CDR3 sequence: CASSIGQGRGRPQHF. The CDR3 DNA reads TGTGCCAGTAGTATAGGACAGGGAAGAGGGCGGCCCCAGCATTTT.

In nucleotides, the CDR3 is TGTGCCAGCAGCTTAGTAGCTCTAGCGGGAGACAATGAGCAGTTCTTC. It yields the protein CASSLVALAGDNEQFF. This chain links TRBV7-9 with TRBJ2-1; TRBD2 matches 10 bases. V shed 1 base, J shed 5 bases, and the junction held 5 bases outside the gene matches. Germline-derived CDR1 and CDR2 are SEHNR and FQNEAQ (reference sequence). The CDR3 length is 16 residues.

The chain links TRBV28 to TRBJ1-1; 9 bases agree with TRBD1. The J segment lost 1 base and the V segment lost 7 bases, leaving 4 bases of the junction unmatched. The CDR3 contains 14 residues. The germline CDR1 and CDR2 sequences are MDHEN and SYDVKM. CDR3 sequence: CASTEDRGNTEAFF. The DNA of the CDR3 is TGTGCCAGCACCGAGGACAGGGGGAACACTGAAGCTTTCTTT.

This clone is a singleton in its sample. The CDR3 sequence is CASKGQGFTEAFF. CDR3 nucleotides: TGTGCCAGCAAGGGGCAGGGATTCACTGAAGCTTTCTTT. The chain has TRBV3-1 (or the pseudogene TRBV3-2) and TRBJ1-1; tentative D call: TRBD1 (5 bases). The CDR3 is 13 amino acids. Germline loops: CDR1 LGHDT, CDR2 YNNKEL (reference sequence). V lost 7 bases, J lost 4 bases, and 13 bases lay in between.

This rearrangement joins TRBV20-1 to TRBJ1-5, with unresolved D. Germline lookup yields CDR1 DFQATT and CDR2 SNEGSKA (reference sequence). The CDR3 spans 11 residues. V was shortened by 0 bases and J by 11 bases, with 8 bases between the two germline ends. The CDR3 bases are TGCAGTGCTAGAGATAAGAGAGCCCAGCATTTT. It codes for CSARDKRAQHF.

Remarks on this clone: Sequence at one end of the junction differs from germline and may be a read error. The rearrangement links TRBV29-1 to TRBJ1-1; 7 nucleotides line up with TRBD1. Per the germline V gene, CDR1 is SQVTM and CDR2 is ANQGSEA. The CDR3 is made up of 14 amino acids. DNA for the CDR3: TGCAGCGTGGAAGGGGGCGCCGGGAACACTGAAGCTTTCTTT. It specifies CSVEGGAGNTEAFF.

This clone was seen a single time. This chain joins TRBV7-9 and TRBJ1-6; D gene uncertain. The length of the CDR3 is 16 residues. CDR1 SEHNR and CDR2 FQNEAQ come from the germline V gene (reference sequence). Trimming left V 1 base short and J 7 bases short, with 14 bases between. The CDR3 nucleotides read TGTGCCAGCAGCTTAGGGGCAGGCTCGGGAAATTCACCCCTCCACTTT. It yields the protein CASSLGAGSGNSPLHF.

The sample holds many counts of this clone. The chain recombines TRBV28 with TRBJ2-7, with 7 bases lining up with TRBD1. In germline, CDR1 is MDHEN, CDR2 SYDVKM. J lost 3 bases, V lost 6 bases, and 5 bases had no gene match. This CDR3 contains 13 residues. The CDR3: CASRKGQFYEQYF. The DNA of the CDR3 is TGTGCCAGCAGAAAGGGACAGTTCTACGAGCAGTACTTC.

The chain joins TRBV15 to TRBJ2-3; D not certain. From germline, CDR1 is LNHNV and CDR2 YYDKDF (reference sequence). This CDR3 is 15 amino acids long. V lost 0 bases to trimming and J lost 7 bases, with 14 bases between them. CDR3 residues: CATSRENSLLNTQYF. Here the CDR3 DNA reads TGTGCCACCAGCAGAGAAAACAGTCTGTTAAATACGCAGTATTTT.

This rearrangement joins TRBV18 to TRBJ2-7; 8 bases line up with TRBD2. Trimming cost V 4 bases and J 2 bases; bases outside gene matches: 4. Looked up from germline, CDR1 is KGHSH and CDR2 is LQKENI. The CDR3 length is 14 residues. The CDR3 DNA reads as TGTGCCAGCTCACTACTAGCGGTCACCTACGAGCAGTACTTC. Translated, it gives CASSLLAVTYEQYF.

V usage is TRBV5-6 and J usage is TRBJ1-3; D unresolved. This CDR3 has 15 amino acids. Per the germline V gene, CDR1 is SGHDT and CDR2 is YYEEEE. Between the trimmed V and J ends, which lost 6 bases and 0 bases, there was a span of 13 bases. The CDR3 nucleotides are TGTGCCAGCATACGGGCGGGGAGCTCTGGAAACACCATATATTTT. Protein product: CASIRAGSSGNTIYF. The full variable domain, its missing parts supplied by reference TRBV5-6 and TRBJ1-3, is DAGVTQSPTHLIKTRGQQVTLRCSPKSGHDTVSWYQQALGQGPQFIFQYYEEEERQRGNFPDRFSGHQFPNYSSELNVNALLLGDSALYLCASIRAGSSGNTIYFGEGSWLTVV.

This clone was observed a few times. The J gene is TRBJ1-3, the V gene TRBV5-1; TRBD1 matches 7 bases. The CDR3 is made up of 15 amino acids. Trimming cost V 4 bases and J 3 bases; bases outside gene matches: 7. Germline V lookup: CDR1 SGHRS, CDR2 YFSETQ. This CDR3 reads CASSLDRAFGNTIYF. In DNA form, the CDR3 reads TGCGCCAGCAGCCTAGACAGGGCATTTGGAAACACCATATATTTT.

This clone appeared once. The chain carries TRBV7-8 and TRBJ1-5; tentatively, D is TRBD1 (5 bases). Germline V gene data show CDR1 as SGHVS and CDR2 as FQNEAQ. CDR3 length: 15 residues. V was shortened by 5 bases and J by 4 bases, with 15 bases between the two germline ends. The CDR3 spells CASSRGETVNQPQHF. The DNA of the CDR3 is TGTGCCAGCAGCCGAGGGGAGACCGTTAATCAGCCCCAGCATTTT.

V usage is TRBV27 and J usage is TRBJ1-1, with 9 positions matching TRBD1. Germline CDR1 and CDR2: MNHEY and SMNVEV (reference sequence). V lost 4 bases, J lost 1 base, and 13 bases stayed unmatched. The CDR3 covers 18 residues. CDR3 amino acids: CASSSSRDRAQGNTEAFF. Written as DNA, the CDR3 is TGTGCCAGCAGTTCGTCCCGGGACAGGGCCCAAGGGAACACTGAAGCTTTCTTT.

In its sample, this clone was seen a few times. The CDR3 loop reads CASNRGGADEKLFF. CDR3 in DNA: TGTGCCAGCAACAGAGGGGGGGCAGATGAAAAACTGTTTTTT. The rearrangement links TRBV28 to TRBJ1-4, with D tentatively TRBD1 (6 bases). The germline V gene has CDR1 MDHEN and CDR2 SYDVKM. The CDR3 is 14 amino acids. The V end was cut by 7 bases, the J end by 6 bases, with 15 bases between.

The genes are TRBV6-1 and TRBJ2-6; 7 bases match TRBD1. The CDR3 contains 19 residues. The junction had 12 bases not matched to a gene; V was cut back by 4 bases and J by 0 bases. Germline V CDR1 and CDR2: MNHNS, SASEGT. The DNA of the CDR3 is TGTGCCAGCAGTGCAACCACAGGGGACAAATTCTCTGGGGCCAACGTCCTGACTTTC. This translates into CASSATTGDKFSGANVLTF.

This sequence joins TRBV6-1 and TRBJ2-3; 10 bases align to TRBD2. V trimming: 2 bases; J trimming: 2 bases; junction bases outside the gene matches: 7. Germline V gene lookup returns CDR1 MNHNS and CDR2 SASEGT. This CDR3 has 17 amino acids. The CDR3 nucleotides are TGTGCCAGCAGTGAAAATTGGCTAGCGGGAGTCACAGATACGCAGTATTTT. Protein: CASSENWLAGVTDTQYF.